A selection of T cell receptor beta chains follows, all from one sample in a study of blood T cell repertoires in COVID-19. Assay used: immunoSEQ multiplex PCR; TCRdb lists only in-frame clones, some missing. Here the sample spans 200,000 to 250,000 clones, roughly 86% being singletons. Sequenced material: peripheral blood. The receptors here all came from a woman over 75 with COVID-19, enrolled during active disease. Each CDR3 is given with its conserved first and last residue. A D gene is named only where the DNA matches it firmly. Not every row has a clone size; where given, it reads once, few, many or a size class.

V gene: TRBV2
D gene: .
J gene: TRBJ2-7
clone size: .
CDR3 protein: CASSEYVGAGYEQYF
CDR3 DNA: TGTGCCAGCAGTGAATATGTAGGGGCTGGGTACGAGCAGTACTTC

V gene: TRBV2
D gene: .
J gene: TRBJ1-5
clone size: .
CDR3 protein: CASSERSNQPQHF
CDR3 DNA: TGTGCCAGCAGTGAACGTAGCAATCAGCCCCAGCATTTT

V gene: TRBV28
D gene: .
J gene: TRBJ1-3
clone size: .
CDR3 protein: CASTGSRGNTIYF
CDR3 DNA: TGTGCCAGCACGGGGTCTCGAGGAAACACCATATATTTT

V gene: TRBV7-9
D gene: .
J gene: TRBJ1-5
clone size: .
CDR3 protein: CASSLDIQPQHF
CDR3 DNA: TGTGCCAGCAGCTTAGACATTCAGCCCCAGCATTTT

V gene: TRBV19
D gene: TRBD2
J gene: TRBJ2-3
clone size: .
CDR3 protein: CASSIVPGGLAGGDTQYF
CDR3 DNA: TGTGCCAGTAGTATAGTCCCTGGAGGACTAGCGGGGGGAGATACGCAGTATTTT

V gene: TRBV19
D gene: .
J gene: TRBJ1-2
clone size: once
CDR3 protein: CASSIPQGHPHYTF
CDR3 DNA: TGTGCCAGTAGTATACCACAGGGTCACCCTCACTACACCTTC

V gene: TRBV4-3
D gene: .
J gene: TRBJ1-4
clone size: .
CDR3 protein: CASSQGGQRNEKLFF
CDR3 DNA: TGCGCCAGCAGCCAAGGAGGACAGCGTAATGAAAAACTGTTTTTT

V gene: TRBV9
D gene: TRBD2
J gene: TRBJ2-5
clone size: .
CDR3 protein: CASSVGEAGQETQYF
CDR3 DNA: TGTGCCAGCAGCGTAGGCGAAGCGGGACAAGAGACCCAGTACTTC

V gene: TRBV19
D gene: TRBD1
J gene: TRBJ1-2
clone size: .
CDR3 protein: CASSNKGTASYGYTF
CDR3 DNA: TGTGCCAGTAGCAACAAGGGGACAGCGAGCTATGGCTACACCTTC

V gene: TRBV13
D gene: .
J gene: TRBJ1-4
clone size: .
CDR3 protein: CASSLRARGEKLFF
CDR3 DNA: TGTGCCAGCAGCTTGAGAGCGAGGGGGGAAAAACTGTTTTTT

V gene: TRBV11-2
D gene: .
J gene: TRBJ1-6
clone size: .
CDR3 protein: CASSSRTESPLHF
CDR3 DNA: TGTGCCAGCAGCTCAAGGACAGAGTCACCCCTCCACTTT

V gene: TRBV5-1
D gene: .
J gene: TRBJ1-4
clone size: .
CDR3 protein: CASSLGPGDGEKLFF
CDR3 DNA: TGCGCCAGCAGCTTGGGCCCAGGGGACGGTGAAAAACTGTTTTTT

V gene: TRBV3-1/TRBV3-2
D gene: TRBD1
J gene: TRBJ1-2
clone size: .
CDR3 protein: CASSQAGTGLYGYTF
CDR3 DNA: TGTGCCAGCAGCCAAGCGGGGACAGGTCTCTATGGCTACACCTTC

V gene: TRBV6-5
D gene: TRBD1
J gene: TRBJ1-2
clone size: .
CDR3 protein: CASSSGQDRGYTF
CDR3 DNA: TGTGCCAGCAGTTCCGGACAGGATCGCGGCTACACCTTC

V gene: TRBV5-1
D gene: .
J gene: TRBJ2-7
clone size: .
CDR3 protein: CASKEEPSYEQYF
CDR3 DNA: TGCGCCAGCAAGGAGGAGCCTTCCTACGAGCAGTACTTC

V gene: TRBV2
D gene: .
J gene: TRBJ2-1
clone size: .
CDR3 protein: CASSEQGDEQFF
CDR3 DNA: TGTGCCAGCAGTGAACAGGGCGATGAGCAGTTCTTC

V gene: TRBV9
D gene: TRBD1
J gene: TRBJ1-4
clone size: .
CDR3 protein: CASSVSGGQGGEKLFF
CDR3 DNA: TGTGCCAGCAGCGTATCAGGGGGACAGGGAGGTGAAAAACTGTTTTTT

V gene: TRBV6-5
D gene: TRBD1
J gene: TRBJ1-3
clone size: .
CDR3 protein: CASSWTGGENTIYF
CDR3 DNA: TGTGCCAGCAGTTGGACAGGGGGCGAAAACACCATATATTTT

V gene: TRBV4-2
D gene: TRBD2
J gene: TRBJ2-1
clone size: .
CDR3 protein: CASSQTLAGGQNEQFF
CDR3 DNA: TGTGCCAGCAGCCAGACCCTAGCGGGGGGGCAAAATGAGCAGTTCTTC

V gene: TRBV9
D gene: TRBD1
J gene: TRBJ2-3
clone size: .
CDR3 protein: CASSLGGTGGSRDTQYF
CDR3 DNA: TGTGCCAGCAGCCTCGGTGGGACAGGGGGTTCAAGGGATACGCAGTATTTT

V gene: TRBV6-6
D gene: TRBD1
J gene: TRBJ2-7
clone size: .
CDR3 protein: CASSQGQAKLTYEQYF
CDR3 DNA: TGTGCCAGCAGCCAGGGACAGGCGAAACTTACCTACGAGCAGTACTTC

V gene: TRBV18
D gene: .
J gene: TRBJ2-7
clone size: once
CDR3 protein: CASSPGSGEMEQYF
CDR3 DNA: TGTGCCAGCTCACCTGGCAGCGGTGAAATGGAGCAGTACTTC

V gene: TRBV6-2/TRBV6-3
D gene: .
J gene: TRBJ2-7
clone size: .
CDR3 protein: CASSSSSYEQYF
CDR3 DNA: TGTGCCAGCAGTTCCAGCTCCTACGAGCAGTACTTC

V gene: TRBV6-5
D gene: TRBD1
J gene: TRBJ1-1
clone size: once
CDR3 protein: CASRRTGNTEAFF
CDR3 DNA: TGTGCCAGCCGCCGGACAGGGAACACTGAAGCTTTCTTT

V gene: TRBV4-3
D gene: TRBD1
J gene: TRBJ1-2
clone size: .
CDR3 protein: CASSQDRGQIYGYTF
CDR3 DNA: TGCGCCAGCAGCCAAGATCGGGGACAGATCTATGGCTACACCTTC

V gene: TRBV2
D gene: TRBD1
J gene: TRBJ1-4
clone size: few
CDR3 protein: CASSDGQGSAKLFF
CDR3 DNA: TGTGCCAGCAGTGACGGACAGGGATCCGCGAAACTGTTTTTT

V gene: TRBV2
D gene: .
J gene: TRBJ1-1
clone size: few
CDR3 protein: CASSPGIGFTEAFF
CDR3 DNA: TGTGCCAGCAGTCCAGGGATAGGATTCACTGAAGCTTTCTTT

V gene: TRBV5-1
D gene: .
J gene: TRBJ2-7
clone size: .
CDR3 protein: CASSLVGQYEQYF
CDR3 DNA: TGCGCCAGCAGCTTGGTGGGGCAGTACGAGCAGTACTTC

V gene: TRBV20-1
D gene: .
J gene: TRBJ1-1
clone size: .
CDR3 protein: CSASMSGTHTIGAFF
CDR3 DNA: TGCAGTGCTAGTATGTCTGGGACACATACGATAGGAGCTTTCTTT

V gene: TRBV13
D gene: .
J gene: TRBJ2-1
clone size: .
CDR3 protein: CASSSSTYNEQFF
CDR3 DNA: TGTGCCAGCAGCTCTAGTACCTACAATGAGCAGTTCTTC